This TCR beta chain emerged from a study of CD4+ T cells in melanoma. Study outcomes and limitations: In melanoma, neoantigen-specific CD4+ T cells reportedly differed in differentiation state. CD8+ T cell, macrophage and B cell function reportedly correlated with neoantigen-specific CD4+ T cells.

Only in-frame clones appear in the TCRdb table, and some are missing; sequencing was by immunoSEQ multiplex PCR. This table holds some 110,000 clones, 80% to 95% found once. Remarks on this clone: Its cognate antigen is unknown.

V dropped 8 bases and J dropped 1 base, with 17 bases sitting between them. The CDR3 runs 15 residues. Germline V gene sequence: CDR1 SNHLY, CDR2 FYNNEI. This receptor was taken from a human donor with melanoma. Material: peripheral blood. The V call is TRBV2, the J call TRBJ2-5, with D perhaps TRBD1 or TRBD2 (7 bases each). The CDR3 DNA follows: TGTGCCAGCCTGGGACAGAGACTAGCCCAAGAGACCCAGTACTTC. Translating gives CASLGQRLAQETQYF. Looking up the rest from reference TRBV2 and TRBJ2-5 gives the full variable domain: EPEVTQTPSHQVTQMGQEVILRCVPISNHLYFYWYRQILGQKVEFLVSFYNNEISEKSEIFDDQFSVERPDGSNFTLKIRSTKLEDSAMYFCASLGQRLAQETQYFGPGTRLLVL.